This passage covers 12 T cell receptor beta chains from one sample sequenced in a study of blood T cells in healthy people across ages. Sample-barcoded 5' priming and a J-beta primer mix drove a second PCR of 7 to 11 cycles. TCRdb processed the 5' RACE reads anew with MiXCR; each CDR3 protein has one entry. The repertoire holds approximately 830,000 distinct CDR3 sequences, with around two thirds as singletons. The sample consisted of blood. These receptors all come from a man younger than 45 in good health.

The V gene is TRBV7-2, the J gene TRBJ1-4; 9 bases fit TRBD1. V shed 1 base and J 6 bases; nucleotides not matched to a gene: 3. The CDR3 has 15 residues. Germline V gene lookup returns CDR1 SGHTA and CDR2 FQGNSA. The CDR3 DNA sequence: TGTGCCAGCAGCTTAGTTGGGACAGGGCATGAAAAACTGTTTTTT. Translated: CASSLVGTGHEKLFF.

The rearrangement uses TRBV28 and TRBJ2-5, with TRBD1 matching 10 bases. Trimming cost V 5 bases and J 7 bases; bases outside gene matches: 19. The CDR3 is 18 residues long. CDR1 and CDR2 from the germline V gene are MDHEN and SYDVKM. The CDR3 DNA is TGTGCCAGCAGTCTGCGACAGGGGGCGCGTAGTTGGTCTGGGACCCAGTACTTC. Protein sequence: CASSLRQGARSWSGTQYF.

The chain links TRBV14 to TRBJ2-1; 8 nucleotides line up with TRBD2. The J call could be wrong; TRBJ2-7 is a better fit for the DNA end. The germline V gene has CDR1 SGHDN and CDR2 FVKESK. The CDR3 extends over 14 amino acids. The CDR3 DNA sequence: TGTGCCAGCAGCCAAGCGGGACTAGACAATGAGCAGTACTTC. Residues: CASSQAGLDNEQYF.

This clonotype was recorded only once. This chain joins TRBV4-3 and TRBJ2-3; 7 bases map to TRBD2. Unmatched junction bases numbered 4, after V lost 0 bases and J lost 4 bases. In germline, CDR1 is LGHNA, CDR2 YSLEER. CDR3 length: 15 amino acids. The CDR3 nucleotides read TGCGCCAGCAGCCAAGATCAAGGACTAGCAGATACGCAGTATTTT. This gives the protein CASSQDQGLADTQYF.

The chain carries TRBV4-3 and TRBJ2-1, with 11 bases matching TRBD1. CDR1 LGHNA and CDR2 YSLEER come from the germline V gene. This CDR3 contains 16 residues. V lost 4 bases, J lost 6 bases, and 8 bases stayed unmatched. The CDR3 coding sequence is TGCGCCAGCAGCCGAGGGACCGGGACAGGGGGCAATGAGCAGTTCTTC. This encodes CASSRGTGTGGNEQFF.

This chain's CDR3 is CASSVPGGDEQFF. The CDR3 DNA sequence: TGTGCCAGCAGTGTCCCAGGGGGCGATGAGCAGTTCTTC. V gene TRBV6-5 combines with J gene TRBJ2-1; 8 bases agree with TRBD1. The germline V gene has CDR1 MNHEY and CDR2 SVGAGI. Losses at the gene ends were 5 bases for V and 8 bases for J; bases not matched to a gene: 5. The CDR3 sequence is 13 residues long.

The table lists this clonotype with a count of one. The V call is TRBV10-3, the J call TRBJ2-3; D might be TRBD2 (6 bases). Germline V gene sequence: CDR1 ENHRY, CDR2 SYGVKD. The CDR3 is made up of 15 amino acids. Between the trimmed V and J ends, which lost 3 bases and 2 bases, there was a span of 12 bases. The CDR3 sequence is CAISDRREVTDTQYF. The CDR3 nucleotides are TGTGCCATCAGTGATAGGAGGGAGGTCACAGATACGCAGTATTTT.

The V gene is TRBV5-1, the J gene TRBJ2-3, with 7 bases that match TRBD1. This CDR3 has 15 amino acids. Looked up from germline, CDR1 is SGHRS and CDR2 is YFSETQ. V trimming: 4 bases; J trimming: 5 bases; junction bases outside the gene matches: 10. CDR3 protein: CASSLPGTVGDTQYF. In DNA form, the CDR3 reads TGCGCCAGCAGCCTCCCCGGGACAGTGGGAGATACGCAGTATTTT.

The rearrangement links TRBV4-2 to TRBJ1-1; D ambiguous. Germline V gene sequence: CDR1 LGHNA, CDR2 YNFKEQ. CDR3 length equals 14 residues. Trimming removed 0 bases from V and 1 base from J, with 6 bases in between. The CDR3 bases are TGTGCCAGCAGCCAAGATGGGCGGAACACTGAAGCTTTCTTT. Its protein product is CASSQDGRNTEAFF.

The chain links TRBV11-1 to TRBJ2-3; TRBD1 might be the D (6 bases). Trimming removed 3 bases from V and 1 base from J, with 11 bases in between. CDR1 and CDR2 (germline): SGHAT, FQDESV (reference sequence). CDR3 length: 15 residues. The CDR3 nucleotides read TGTGCCAGCAGCTTCCAGGGGCAGCGCACAGATACGCAGTATTTT. This encodes CASSFQGQRTDTQYF.

The V gene is TRBV28, the J gene TRBJ1-5; D call uncertain. Per germline, CDR1 MDHEN and CDR2 SYDVKM. Trimming pared 7 bases from V and 4 bases from J, leaving 14 bases between. This CDR3 contains 14 residues. CDR3 loop: CASNMAYGNQPQHF. CDR3 coding DNA: TGTGCCAGCAACATGGCCTATGGGAATCAGCCCCAGCATTTT.

The rearrangement uses TRBV25-1 and TRBJ2-3, with TRBD1 as a possible D gene (5 bases). The CDR3 is 14 amino acids. V lost 4 bases, J lost 5 bases, and 13 bases lay in between. The germline V gene has CDR1 MGHDK and CDR2 SYGVNS. The CDR3 coding sequence is TGTGCCAGCAGTGTCGACAGATGGGGAGATACGCAGTATTTT. Translated, it gives CASSVDRWGDTQYF.